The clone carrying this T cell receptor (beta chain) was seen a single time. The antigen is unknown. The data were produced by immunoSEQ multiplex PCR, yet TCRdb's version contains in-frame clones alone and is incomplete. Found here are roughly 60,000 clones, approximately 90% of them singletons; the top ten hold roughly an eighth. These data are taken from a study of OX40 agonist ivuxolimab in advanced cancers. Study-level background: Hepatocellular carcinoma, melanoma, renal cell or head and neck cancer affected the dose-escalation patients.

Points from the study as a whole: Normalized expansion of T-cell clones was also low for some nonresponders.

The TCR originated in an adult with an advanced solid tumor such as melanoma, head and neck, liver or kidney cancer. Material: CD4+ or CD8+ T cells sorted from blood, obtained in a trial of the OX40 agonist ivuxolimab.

The CDR3 nucleotides read TGTGCCAGCAGCTTAGTATTGTCTAGCGGGGCCTCTAGCACAGATACGCAGTATTTT. This sequence encodes CASSLVLSSGASSTDTQYF. The chain links TRBV7-7 to TRBJ2-3; TRBD2 matches 9 bases. Germline CDR1 and CDR2: SSHAT and FNYEAQ (reference sequence). The CDR3 consists of 19 residues. Trimming took 1 base from V and 0 from J; bases not matched to a gene: 11.